These 23 T cell receptor beta chains were all obtained from the same sample, sequenced in a study of CD8+ T cells in alopecia areata. Once RNA had been extracted, it was reverse transcribed into cDNA to act as the sequencing template. TCRdb keeps only in-frame clones here, not all; method: immunoSEQ multiplex PCR. The sample contains around 270,000 clones, 58% of which appear only once. Indicated treatment: oral pan-JAK inhibitor, 5-10 mg twice daily. Specimen: CD4+ T cells sorted from blood, collected at week 24, from a patient treated with tofacitinib. The receptors come from a human donor with alopecia areata.

The V and J genes are TRBV28 and TRBJ2-7; a weak D match, TRBD2 (7 bases). Trimming cost V 7 bases and J 6 bases, with 16 bases left between them. The CDR3 runs 13 residues. CDR1 and CDR2 (germline): MDHEN, SYDVKM. CDR3 in amino acids: CASTQSGGPEQYF. In DNA, the CDR3 is TGTGCCAGCACCCAATCCGGGGGGCCCGAGCAGTACTTC.

This rearrangement joins TRBV7-9 to TRBJ1-4; D may be TRBD1 (5 bases). From germline, CDR1 is SEHNR and CDR2 FQNEAQ (reference sequence). With 3 bases removed from V and 7 bases from J, the gap between germline ends came to 15 bases. This CDR3 spans 15 amino acids. Written as DNA, the CDR3 is TGTGCCAGCAGCTTCGAGGGGAGTTACGGTGAAAAACTGTTTTTT. The encoded protein is CASSFEGSYGEKLFF.

V gene TRBV27 combines with J gene TRBJ2-5; 12 positions match TRBD2. Trimming took 4 bases from V and 5 from J; bases not matched to a gene: 11. Germline CDR1 reads MNHEY; CDR2 reads SMNVEV (reference sequence). CDR3 length equals 17 residues. As DNA, the CDR3 is TGTGCCAGCAGTTCACGGACTAGCGGGGCCTCTCGGGAGACCCAGTACTTC. Its translation: CASSSRTSGASRETQYF.

This clone was seen only a few times. The rearrangement links TRBV19 to TRBJ1-1; unclear D gene. This CDR3 spans 14 amino acids. V lost 3 bases and J lost 0, with 8 bases in between. Germline V gene sequence: CDR1 LNHDA, CDR2 SQIVND (reference sequence). CDR3 protein: CASSMGRLNTEAFF. The CDR3 DNA is TGTGCCAGTAGTATGGGCAGATTGAACACTGAAGCTTTCTTT. Full variable domain (remainder filled in from reference TRBV19 and TRBJ1-1): DGGITQSPKYLFRKEGQNVTLSCEQNLNHDAMYWYRQDPGQGLRLIYYSQIVNDFQKGDIAEGYSVSREKKESFPLTVTSAQKNPTAFYLCASSMGRLNTEAFFGQGTRLTVV.

In this sample, this clone turned up a few times. V and J are TRBV10-3 and TRBJ2-1; 8 nucleotides line up with TRBD2. In germline, CDR1 is ENHRY, CDR2 SYGVKD. Trimming at V came to 7 bases and at J to 0 bases, leaving 5 bases not matched to a gene. The CDR3 spans 15 residues. Here the CDR3 reads CAITHSGASYNEQFF. CDR3 DNA sequence: TGTGCCATCACCCATAGCGGGGCCTCCTACAATGAGCAGTTCTTC.

This chain uses TRBV29-1 with TRBJ2-5; TRBD1 matches at 8 bases. Germline V gene data show CDR1 as SQVTM and CDR2 as ANQGSEA. The V gene end was trimmed by 2 bases and the J gene end by 3 bases; junction bases not matched to a gene: 14. The CDR3 loop spans 17 amino acids. DNA for the CDR3: TGCAGCGTTGAAAAGGGTAGGGACAGGACCTATAAAGAGACCCAGTACTTC. It is translated as CSVEKGRDRTYKETQYF.

This clone appeared a single time. CDR3 DNA sequence: TGTGCCAGCACCCAGACAGGGTCGGGATCCTACAATGAGCAGTTCTTC. Amino acids: CASTQTGSGSYNEQFF. The chain uses TRBV25-1 and TRBJ2-1; 7 nucleotides align to TRBD1. Losses at the gene ends were 7 bases for V and 1 base for J; bases not matched to a gene: 10. This CDR3 region has 16 residues. The germline CDR1 and CDR2 sequences are MGHDK and SYGVNS. Looking up the rest from reference TRBV25-1 and TRBJ2-1 gives the full variable domain: EADIYQTPRYLVIGTGKKITLECSQTMGHDKMYWYQQDPGMELHLIHYSYGVNSTEKGDLSSESTVSRIRTEHFPLTLESARPSHTSQYLCASTQTGSGSYNEQFFGPGTRLTVL.

This chain connects TRBV7-2 to TRBJ2-2; D ambiguous. Deletions cut 2 bases from V and 8 bases from J, with 6 bases between. In germline, CDR1 is SGHTA, CDR2 FQGNSA. The CDR3 loop spans 12 amino acids. CDR3 coding DNA: TGTGCCAGCAGCTTATGGCAAGGGGAGCTGTTTTTT. Translated: CASSLWQGELFF.

The chain links TRBV5-4 to TRBJ2-2; D unresolved. Between the trimmed V and J ends, which lost 6 bases and 5 bases, there was a span of 11 bases. Germline CDR1 is SGHNT and CDR2 is YYREEE (reference sequence). The CDR3 is 13 residues long. The DNA for the CDR3 is TGTGCCAGCACCTATGATCTAACCGGGGAGCTGTTTTTT. Protein sequence: CASTYDLTGELFF. Supplemented by reference TRBV5-4 and TRBJ2-2, the full variable domain reads ETGVTQSPTHLIKTRGQQVTLRCSSQSGHNTVSWYQQALGQGPQFIFQYYREEENGRGNFPPRFSGLQFPNYSSELNVNALELDDSALYLCASTYDLTGELFFGEGSRLTVL.

The chain carries TRBV2 and TRBJ1-5; 8 nucleotides match TRBD1. The CDR3 is made up of 13 amino acids. The germline V gene encodes CDR1 SNHLY and CDR2 FYNNEI. Trimming cost V 6 bases and J 5 bases; bases outside gene matches: 3. CDR3 residues: CASRTGADQPQHF. CDR3 nucleotides: TGTGCCAGCAGGACAGGGGCGGATCAGCCCCAGCATTTT.

The chain combines TRBV25-1 with TRBJ1-1; D is perhaps TRBD1 (5 bases). Trimming removed 7 bases at V and 5 bases at J, with 11 bases between. The CDR3 spans 12 residues. CDR1 is MGHDK, CDR2 SYGVNS, per germline. The CDR3: CASMGRQTEAFF. In DNA form, the CDR3 reads TGTGCCAGCATGGGGCGGCAGACTGAAGCTTTCTTT.

This clone was counted a few times. This chain links TRBV2 with TRBJ2-6; D may be TRBD1 or TRBD2 (6 bases each). V was shortened by 8 bases and J by 0 bases, with 14 bases between the two germline ends. Germline loops: CDR1 SNHLY, CDR2 FYNNEI. The CDR3 spans 16 residues. In DNA form, the CDR3 reads TGTGCCAGCCGGGGGCACTCCCCCTCTGGGGCCAACGTCCTGACTTTC. Translated, it gives CASRGHSPSGANVLTF.

This chain links TRBV2 with TRBJ1-3, with 10 bases aligning to TRBD1. The CDR3 sequence is 19 residues long. Germline V gene lookup returns CDR1 SNHLY and CDR2 FYNNEI. The trim removed 4 bases at V and 0 bases at J, leaving 12 bases unmatched. The CDR3 reads CASSAPPGTGASSGNTIYF. The CDR3 DNA reads TGTGCCAGCAGTGCCCCTCCCGGGACAGGGGCTTCCTCTGGAAACACCATATATTTT. The full variable domain, with the rest looked up from reference TRBV2 and TRBJ1-3, is EPEVTQTPSHQVTQMGQEVILRCVPISNHLYFYWYRQILGQKVEFLVSFYNNEISEKSEIFDDQFSVERPDGSNFTLKIRSTKLEDSAMYFCASSAPPGTGASSGNTIYFGEGSWLTVV.

The V call is TRBV4-3, the J call TRBJ2-3; a weak D match, TRBD1 (5 bases). Germline values: CDR1 LGHNA, CDR2 YSLEER. V lost 0 bases and J 3 bases, leaving 16 bases between the germline ends. CDR3 length equals 17 residues. The CDR3 spells CASSQDQAPPGTDTQYF. CDR3 in DNA: TGCGCCAGCAGCCAAGATCAGGCGCCCCCAGGGACAGATACGCAGTATTTT.

This clone was seen a handful of times. The chain couples TRBV19 to TRBJ1-2; a possible D gene is TRBD1 (5 bases). The CDR3 length is 13 residues. Trimming pared 3 bases from V and 4 bases from J, leaving 9 bases between. Germline V gene data show CDR1 as LNHDA and CDR2 as SQIVND (reference sequence). The CDR3 DNA follows: TGTGCCAGTAGTATTGCAGGGCTCTATGGCTACACCTTC. It yields the protein CASSIAGLYGYTF.

V and J are TRBV5-1 and TRBJ1-2; no firm D call. This CDR3 is 14 amino acids long. Deletions cut 4 bases from V and 4 bases from J, with 14 bases between. Germline V gene data show CDR1 as SGHRS and CDR2 as YFSETQ. CDR3 nucleotides: TGCGCCAGCAGCCAAGCCTGGGCAGCCTATGGCTACACCTTC. This sequence encodes CASSQAWAAYGYTF.

This clone was observed a handful of times. The chain carries TRBV30 and TRBJ1-1; 9 nucleotides line up with TRBD1. This CDR3 is 14 amino acids long. V dropped 4 bases and J dropped 6; count of bases not matched to a gene: 9. Per germline, CDR1 GTSNPN and CDR2 SVGIG (reference sequence). The CDR3, as DNA: TGTGCCTGGAATCCGGGACAGGGAGGCCCTGAAGCTTTCTTT. Amino acids: CAWNPGQGGPEAFF.

The chain recombines TRBV12-5 with TRBJ1-1, with D hard to call. The germline V gene encodes CDR1 LGHNT and CDR2 FRNRAP. This CDR3 contains 14 residues. V lost 5 bases, J lost 0 bases, and 10 bases lay in between. In DNA, the CDR3 is TGTGCTAGTGGTCCCCATACAATGAACACTGAAGCTTTCTTT. Protein sequence: CASGPHTMNTEAFF.

This clone was detected only once. The chain is built from TRBV5-6 and TRBJ2-3; no reliable D call. The CDR3 contains 15 residues. V lost 6 bases and J 1 base, leaving 15 bases between the germline ends. The germline CDR1 and CDR2 sequences are SGHDT and YYEEEE. The CDR3 DNA reads TGTGCCAGCAAGTCGAGCAAGGCACGCACAGATACGCAGTATTTT. Amino acid sequence: CASKSSKARTDTQYF.

The rearrangement joins TRBV30 to TRBJ2-7; 8 positions agree with TRBD1. This CDR3 has 13 amino acids. V dropped 8 bases and J dropped 4; count of bases not matched to a gene: 10. The germline V gene has CDR1 GTSNPN and CDR2 SVGIG (reference sequence). CDR3 protein: CATEAGGGYEQYF. In DNA, the CDR3 is TGTGCCACGGAGGCAGGGGGCGGGTACGAGCAGTACTTC.

V and J are TRBV29-1 and TRBJ1-2, with TRBD1 matching 7 bases. CDR1 and CDR2 (germline): SQVTM, ANQGSEA. The trim removed 4 bases at V and 4 bases at J, leaving 3 bases unmatched. This CDR3 contains 12 residues. The CDR3 reads CSVAGTAYGYTF. The CDR3, as DNA: TGCAGCGTTGCCGGGACAGCCTATGGCTACACCTTC.

The rearrangement joins TRBV30 to TRBJ1-1; 8 nucleotides align to TRBD1. CDR1 is GTSNPN and CDR2 is SVGIG in the germline V gene (reference sequence). The CDR3 extends over 15 amino acids. J lost 1 base, V lost 0 bases, and 4 bases had no gene match. The CDR3 here is CAWSVRDRRNTEAFF. CDR3 sequence (DNA): TGTGCCTGGAGTGTCCGGGACAGGAGGAACACTGAAGCTTTCTTT.

This clone was seen a single time. The chain links TRBV7-6 to TRBJ2-7; the D gene is possibly TRBD2 (6 bases). Germline CDR1 and CDR2: SGHVS and FNYEAQ. The CDR3 runs 12 residues. V was trimmed by 4 bases and J by 10 bases, leaving 14 bases between them. This CDR3 reads CASSSQGGAQYF. Here the CDR3 DNA reads TGTGCCAGCAGCTCCCAGGGCGGGGCCCAGTACTTC.